The 26 T cell receptor beta chains below were found in one sample sequenced in a study of blood T cells in healthy people across ages. A sample-barcoded 5' primer and a J-beta primer mix were used in a second PCR of about 6 to 12 cycles. TCRdb re-called the 5' RACE reads with MiXCR, one entry per CDR3 protein. Of about 1.4 million distinct CDR3 sequences in the sample, 59% were seen once. Source material: blood. The receptors derive from a young man in good health.

This rearrangement joins TRBV12-3 or TRBV12-4 to TRBJ2-3; TRBD2 agrees at 15 bases. Trimming removed 3 bases from V and 5 bases from J; junction bases left unmatched: 6. This CDR3 is built from 17 residues. CDR3 residues: CASSFLGLAGGRDTQYF. DNA for the CDR3: TGTGCCAGCAGTTTTTTGGGACTAGCGGGGGGCAGAGATACGCAGTATTTT.

This clonotype was seen just once. The chain recombines TRBV5-5 with TRBJ2-3, with 14 bases identical to TRBD2. This CDR3 has 16 residues. With 3 bases clipped from V and 4 bases from J, the junction kept 4 bases outside the gene matches. CDR1 and CDR2 from the germline V gene are SGHKS and YYEKEE (reference sequence). The CDR3 loop is CASSYPGLAGADTQYF. The CDR3 DNA follows: TGTGCCAGCAGCTACCCGGGACTAGCGGGAGCAGATACGCAGTATTTT.

This clonotype was counted only a few times. The chain links TRBV15 to TRBJ2-5; D not certain. The V gene's germline CDR1 is LNHNV and CDR2 YYDKDF (reference sequence). The V end lost 8 bases, the J end lost 0 bases, and 10 bases lay between the germline ends. The CDR3 is 13 amino acids. CDR3 sequence: CATQISNQETQYF. The CDR3 DNA follows: TGTGCCACCCAAATCTCCAACCAAGAGACCCAGTACTTC.

This chain uses TRBV13 with TRBJ2-7; 7 bases match TRBD2. J gave up 0 bases and V 5 bases, and 7 bases lay outside the gene matches. Per germline, CDR1 PRHDT and CDR2 FYEKMQ (reference sequence). The CDR3 is 15 amino acids. CDR3 bases: TGTGCCAGCAGCACGCTAGCGGAGAGCTCCTACGAGCAGTACTTC. Its protein product is CASSTLAESSYEQYF.

This chain joins TRBV6-5 and TRBJ2-1; no definite D call. Germline V gene data show CDR1 as MNHEY and CDR2 as SVGAGI. V lost 7 bases, J lost 9 bases, and 13 bases lay in between. The CDR3 runs 12 residues. CDR3 nucleotide sequence: TGTGCCAGCACCGGTGGGGTGGGTGAGCAGTTCTTC. It translates to CASTGGVGEQFF.

The rearrangement links TRBV9 to TRBJ1-1; D might be TRBD1 (5 bases). This CDR3 is 15 amino acids long. Germline V gene lookup returns CDR1 SGDLS and CDR2 YYNGEE. V shed 3 bases and J shed 0 bases, with 12 bases lying between them. CDR3 protein: CASSAVREMNTEAFF. The CDR3 DNA follows: TGTGCCAGCAGCGCGGTCAGGGAGATGAACACTGAAGCTTTCTTT.

This clonotype was found a few times. V gene TRBV4-1 combines with J gene TRBJ2-1; TRBD2 agrees at 7 bases. The CDR3 contains 16 residues. CDR1 and CDR2 (germline): MGHRA, YSYEKL. V was pared by 0 bases and J by 5 bases, with 7 bases of the junction left unmatched. The CDR3: CASSQDSTSADNEQFF. The CDR3 DNA is TGCGCCAGCAGCCAAGATTCCACTAGCGCGGACAATGAGCAGTTCTTC.

The V call is TRBV6-5, the J call TRBJ1-6, with TRBD1 matching over 8 bases. The CDR3 is 14 amino acids. Germline CDR1 reads MNHEY; CDR2 reads SVGAGI. The V segment lost 6 bases and the J segment 9 bases; nucleotides outside the gene matches: 7. Here the CDR3 reads CASREGQAGSPLHF. CDR3 sequence (DNA): TGTGCCAGCAGGGAGGGACAGGCAGGTTCACCCCTCCACTTT.

This clonotype was counted a few times. The gene calls are TRBV12-3 or TRBV12-4 and TRBJ2-7; D may be TRBD2 (5 bases). V lost 3 bases and J lost 2, with 11 bases in between. This CDR3 region has 14 residues. CDR3 protein: CASSFGELAYEQYF. CDR3 coding DNA: TGTGCCAGCAGTTTTGGGGAGCTCGCCTACGAGCAGTACTTC.

Written as DNA, the CDR3 is TGTGCCAGCACCTTAACAGGGGGCAACTACGAGCAGTACTTC. It translates to CASTLTGGNYEQYF. The V call is TRBV6-5, the J call TRBJ2-5; 9 nucleotides align to TRBD1. Near its end, the DNA agrees better with TRBJ2-7, so the J call may be wrong. The CDR3 spans 14 residues. The germline gives CDR1 MNHEY, CDR2 SVGAGI.

The rearrangement joins TRBV11-2 to TRBJ2-5; perhaps TRBD2 as D (6 bases). Trimming pared 3 bases from V and 4 bases from J, leaving 9 bases between. The CDR3 spans 13 residues. Germline V gene lookup returns CDR1 SGHAT and CDR2 FQNNGV. The CDR3 bases are TGTGCCAGCAGCTTGACAGCGGGAGAGACCCAGTACTTC. It is translated as CASSLTAGETQYF.

The chain recombines TRBV18 with TRBJ1-1, with D possibly being TRBD1 (5 bases). Trimming stripped 4 bases from V and 1 base from J, with 10 bases between. This CDR3 contains 14 residues. The V gene's germline CDR1 is KGHSH and CDR2 LQKENI. For the CDR3, the DNA is TGTGCCAGCTCACAACCCCAGGGGAACACTGAAGCTTTCTTT. Translation gives CASSQPQGNTEAFF.

A note on this clonotype: The junction shows a germline mismatch at one end, possibly a read error. The chain links TRBV5-1 to TRBJ1-2, with a weak D call TRBD1 (6 bases). CDR3 length: 14 amino acids. The germline gives CDR1 SGHRS, CDR2 YFSETQ. The CDR3 nucleotides read TGCGTCAGCAGCTTGGGTCAGGGGAACTATGGCTACACCTTC. Protein product: CVSSLGQGNYGYTF.

The J gene is TRBJ1-2, the V gene TRBV6-5; D possibly corresponds to TRBD1 (5 bases). Trimming pared 7 bases from V and 4 bases from J, leaving 16 bases between. The CDR3 consists of 14 residues. Germline V gene sequence: CDR1 MNHEY, CDR2 SVGAGI. CDR3 bases: TGTGCCAGCACCCGGGACCCGAGGGGCTATGGCTACACCTTC. Its translation: CASTRDPRGYGYTF.

The chain employs TRBV20-1 and TRBJ2-3, with TRBD2 matching over 9 bases. This CDR3 has 15 amino acids. V dropped 3 bases and J dropped 0; count of bases not matched to a gene: 4. Germline values: CDR1 DFQATT, CDR2 SNEGSKA (reference sequence). CDR3 nucleotides: TGCAGTGCTAGTGCTACTAGCGGGAGCACAGATACGCAGTATTTT. Residues: CSASATSGSTDTQYF.

The genes are TRBV12-3 or TRBV12-4 and TRBJ2-1; D gene ambiguous. The CDR3 contains 13 residues. V was cut by 6 bases and J by 6 bases, with 12 bases left in between. This CDR3 reads CASRQAGRNEQFF. CDR3 nucleotides: TGTGCCAGCAGACAAGCCGGACGCAATGAGCAGTTCTTC.

This clonotype was observed a handful of times. The V gene is TRBV7-2, the J gene TRBJ2-3; the match to TRBD2 covers 12 bases. Germline trimming cut 3 bases from V and 2 bases from J; bases unmatched to any gene: 6. In germline, CDR1 is SGHTA, CDR2 FQGNSA. This CDR3 is 17 amino acids long. The CDR3 sequence is CASSFYGLAGYTDTQYF. The CDR3 DNA follows: TGTGCCAGCAGCTTCTACGGACTAGCGGGGTACACAGATACGCAGTATTTT. The variable domain in full, with the rest retrieved from reference TRBV7-2 and TRBJ2-3, is GAGVSQSPSNKVTEKGKDVELRCDPISGHTALYWYRQSLGQGLEFLIYFQGNSAPDKSGLPSDRFSAERTGGSVSTLTIQRTQQEDSAVYLCASSFYGLAGYTDTQYFGPGTRLTVL.

This rearrangement joins TRBV6-6 to TRBJ1-2, with D possibly TRBD1 on 5 matching bases. CDR3 length: 13 residues. With 4 bases removed from V and 3 bases from J, the gap between germline ends came to 9 bases. CDR1 is MNHNY and CDR2 is SVGAGI in the germline V gene (reference sequence). The CDR3 DNA follows: TGTGCCAGCAGTTGGGGACGGGACTATGGCTACACCTTC. Its translation is CASSWGRDYGYTF.

Only a few counts were recorded for this clonotype. The CDR3 loop reads CSAQDRGTQPQHF. For the CDR3, the DNA is TGCAGTGCTCAGGACAGGGGGACTCAGCCCCAGCATTTT. The J gene is TRBJ1-5, the V gene TRBV20-1; 10 nucleotides agree with TRBD1. The CDR3 is made up of 13 amino acids. V gave up 5 bases and J gave up 6 bases; unmatched junction bases: 4. CDR1 and CDR2 from the germline V gene are DFQATT and SNEGSKA (reference sequence).

The chain recombines TRBV4-2 with TRBJ2-6; D call uncertain. Trimming cost V 6 bases and J 0 bases, with 9 bases left between them. Germline CDR1 LGHNA, CDR2 YNFKEQ. The CDR3 consists of 15 residues. The CDR3 coding sequence is TGTGCCAGCAGAAACCAGCCCTCTGGGGCCAACGTCCTGACTTTC. Its translation: CASRNQPSGANVLTF.

This sequence joins TRBV27 and TRBJ2-1, with 7 bases that match TRBD2. The germline CDR1 and CDR2 sequences are MNHEY and SMNVEV (reference sequence). V lost 6 bases and J lost 8; bases outside the gene matches: 13. This CDR3 comprises 15 residues. The chain's CDR3 is CASSPGTTPRDEQFF. As DNA, the CDR3 is TGTGCCAGCAGCCCGGGGACTACCCCACGGGATGAGCAGTTCTTC.

The rearrangement uses TRBV24-1 and TRBJ1-2; the D gene is possibly TRBD1 (6 bases). The CDR3 contains 19 residues. Germline assignment: CDR1 KGHDR and CDR2 SFDVKD. V shed 7 bases and J shed 2 bases, with 28 bases lying between them. The CDR3 is CATSSSTISRDKKNYGYTF. CDR3 in DNA: TGTGCCACCAGCTCAAGTACCATCTCCCGGGACAAGAAGAACTATGGCTACACCTTC.

The gene calls are TRBV29-1 and TRBJ2-3; TRBD2 agrees at 8 bases. The CDR3 sequence is 14 residues long. J was trimmed by 1 base and V by 6 bases; bases with no gene match: 6. Per the germline V gene, CDR1 is SQVTM and CDR2 is ANQGSEA. CDR3 DNA: TGCAGCGTGAGCGGGGGTTGGGGCACAGATACGCAGTATTTT. Its translation: CSVSGGWGTDTQYF.

This chain uses TRBV5-1 with TRBJ2-4; D possibly corresponds to TRBD2 (6 bases). The CDR3 totals 20 residues. V was shortened by 4 bases and J by 2 bases, with 28 bases between the two germline ends. Germline V gene lookup returns CDR1 SGHRS and CDR2 YFSETQ. The CDR3 sequence is CASSLLAGRASPDPKNIQYF. The CDR3 region has the DNA TGCGCCAGCAGCCTTTTGGCGGGAAGGGCGTCACCAGACCCCAAAAACATTCAGTACTTC.

The chain employs TRBV10-3 and TRBJ1-2; unclear D gene. Germline CDR1 ENHRY, CDR2 SYGVKD. The length of the CDR3 is 14 residues. The V gene lost 4 bases and the J gene lost 0 bases, with 9 bases spanning the gap. The CDR3 DNA reads as TGTGCCATCAGTGTACACGTAGCTAACTATGGCTACACCTTC. This codes for CAISVHVANYGYTF.

The V call is TRBV4-1, the J call TRBJ2-7; no reliable D call. The V end was cut by 2 bases, the J end by 3 bases, with 8 bases between. The CDR3 spans 13 residues. Germline V gene lookup returns CDR1 MGHRA and CDR2 YSYEKL. As DNA, the CDR3 is TGCGCCAGCAGCCAAAACGGCGGCTACGAGCAGTACTTC. The encoded protein is CASSQNGGYEQYF.